This TCR beta chain was sequenced in a study of CD8 T cells in Susac syndrome. Random hexamers primed reverse transcription of about 0.5 to 1 ug RNA. TCRdb reprocessed the immunoSEQ multiplex PCR reads with MiXCR, giving one entry per CDR3 protein. The sample lists 180,000 or so distinct CDR3 sequences, 90% to 95% occurring once. Germline V gives CDR1 MGHRA, CDR2 YSYEKL. V gave up 6 bases and J gave up 2 bases; unmatched junction bases: 3. The CDR3 is 15 residues long. The V and J genes are TRBV4-1 and TRBJ2-1; 11 bases align to TRBD1. This clonotype was obtained from a human donor with multiple sclerosis. Sequences were obtained from CD4+ T cells from PBMCs. The CDR3 DNA is TGCGCCAGCAGTCCGGACAGGGGGCCCTACAATGAGCAGTTCTTC. Translated: CASSPDRGPYNEQFF.